This TCR beta chain was sequenced for a study of Graves' ophthalmopathy and Graves' hyperthyroidism. Study results and caveats: In blood, most expanded thyroid clonotypes above 0.001 frequency were also detected.

This clonotype was counted at least ten times. Its antigen is not identified. Investigators amplified TCR beta CDR3 regions from RNA transcripts. Amplification began with first-round RT-PCR using HTBI primers, then second-round multiplex PCR was performed. TCRdb re-analysed the multiplex PCR reads in MiXCR, keeping a single row per CDR3 protein. This repertoire shows about 220,000 distinct CDR3 sequences, roughly 21% found once; its top ten account for around 45%. Ophthalmopathy cases showed moderate-to-severe activity, scoring CAS ≥3 and NOSPECS ≥4, with duration under 3 months. Excluded: other autoimmune disease, uncontrolled infection, pregnancy or lactation. Fresh peripheral blood (about 10 ml) yielded the PBMCs. The CDR3 extends over 14 amino acids. The germline V gene has CDR1 SGHVS and CDR2 FQNEAQ. Trimming took 1 base from V and 2 from J, leaving 8 bases between them.

The sequence came from a woman between 45 and 65 years old with Graves' ophthalmopathy. Sequences were obtained from peripheral blood. This chain links TRBV7-8 with TRBJ1-1, with D unresolved. The CDR3 DNA is TGTGCCAGCAGCTTAGTGATGGGAAACACTGAAGCTTTCTTT. Protein product: CASSLVMGNTEAFF. The variable domain in full, with the rest retrieved from reference TRBV7-8 and TRBJ1-1, is GAGVSQSPRYKVAKRGQDVALRCDPISGHVSLFWYQQALGQGPEFLTYFQNEAQLDKSGLPSDRFFAERPEGSVSTLKIQRTQQEDSAVYLCASSLVMGNTEAFFGQGTRLTVV.